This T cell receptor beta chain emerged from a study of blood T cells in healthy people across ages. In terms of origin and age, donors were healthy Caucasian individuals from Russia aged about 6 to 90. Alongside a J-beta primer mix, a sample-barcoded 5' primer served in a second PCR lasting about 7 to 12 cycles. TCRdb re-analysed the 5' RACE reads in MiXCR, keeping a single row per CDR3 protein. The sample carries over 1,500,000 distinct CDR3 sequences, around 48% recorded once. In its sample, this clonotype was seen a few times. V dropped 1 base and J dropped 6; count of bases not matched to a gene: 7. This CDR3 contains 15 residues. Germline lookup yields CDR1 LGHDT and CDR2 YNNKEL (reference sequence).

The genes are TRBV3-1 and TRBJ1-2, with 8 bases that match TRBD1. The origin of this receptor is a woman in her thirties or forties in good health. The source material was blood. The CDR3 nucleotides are TGTGCCAGCAGCCAAGGACAGGGGCACTCGAATGGCTACACCTTC. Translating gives CASSQGQGHSNGYTF.